This TCR beta chain was found in a study of identical twins. Study-level findings and limits: Monozygotic twins shared more out-of-frame TCR alpha than recombination models predicted.

TCRdb re-called the 5' RACE reads with MiXCR, one entry per CDR3 protein. In the table there are just under 650,000 distinct CDR3 sequences, just over 7% of which are singletons. CDR3 size: 14 residues. The V gene end was trimmed by 0 bases and the J gene end by 11 bases; junction bases not matched to a gene: 6. The germline CDR1 and CDR2 sequences are SNHLY and FYNNEI. Comments on this clonotype: The antigen is undetermined.

Separately, the same data were catalogued under a study of yellow fever vaccine responses in identical twins.

The V and J genes are TRBV2 and TRBJ1-1, with TRBD1 matching over 10 bases. This TCR was sampled from a woman under 30 in good health. The sequenced sample was PBMCs. CDR3 loop: CASSEAGDRGLAFF. The CDR3 nucleotides read TGTGCCAGCAGTGAAGCAGGAGACAGGGGGCTCGCTTTCTTT.